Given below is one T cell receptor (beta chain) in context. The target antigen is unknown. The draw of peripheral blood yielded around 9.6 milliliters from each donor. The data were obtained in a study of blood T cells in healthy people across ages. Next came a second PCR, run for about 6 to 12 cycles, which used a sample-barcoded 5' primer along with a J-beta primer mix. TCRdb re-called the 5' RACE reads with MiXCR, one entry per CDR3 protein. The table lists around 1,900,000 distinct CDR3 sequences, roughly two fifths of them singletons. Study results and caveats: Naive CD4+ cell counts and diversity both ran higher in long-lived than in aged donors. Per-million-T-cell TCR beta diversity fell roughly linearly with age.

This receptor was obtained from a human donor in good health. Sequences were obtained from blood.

CDR3 sequence: CAISEPTHSPDTQYF. The DNA of the CDR3 is TGTGCCATCAGTGAGCCGACGCATTCGCCAGATACGCAGTATTTT. The chain uses TRBV10-3 and TRBJ2-3, with D unresolved. Looked up from germline, CDR1 is ENHRY and CDR2 is SYGVKD. V gave up 2 bases and J gave up 4 bases, with 13 bases separating them. The CDR3 contains 15 residues.